This T cell receptor beta chain was obtained from a study of T cells in Graves' hyperthyroidism and ophthalmopathy (dated by TCRdb to between 2019 and 2020). Looking at the study overall: Peripheral blood was sampled at the time of initial diagnosis, prior to any treatment. To identify TCR V-J signatures that set the groups apart, the researchers used a discovery cohort of about a hundred patients, made up of 40 to 45 with Graves' ophthalmopathy and 57 with stable Graves' hyperthyroidism. An independent validation cohort of 18 to 20 hyperthyroidism patients and about 16 patients who later progressed to ophthalmopathy tested prospective prediction of ophthalmopathy. For training and testing, the 100 or so patients in the discovery cohort were randomly divided in a 7:3 ratio. In about 6 Graves' hyperthyroidism patients, the study also compared T-cell repertoires from thyroid tissue with T-cell repertoires from blood. Following sampling, methimazole starting at 30 mg daily was given to hyperthyroidism patients, and high-dose intravenous methylprednisolone was given to ophthalmopathy patients. The paper reports TCR Vbeta CDR3 sequencing of 130 to 150 peripheral blood samples: approximately 41 ophthalmopathy, roughly 80 hyperthyroidism and 17 progressor patients.

This clonotype occurred many times. Its cognate antigen has yet to be identified. There are no base qualities to consult, and no much larger clone falls within one base. General study outcomes and caveats: In validation, the model predicted progression to ophthalmopathy a median of 6.5 months before onset, with approximately 70% sensitivity and nearly 75% specificity. Most expanded thyroid clonotypes (frequency above 0.001) were also detected in blood, suggesting blood repertoires may reflect thyroid immune responses. A model built on a 13 V-J signature distinguished ophthalmopathy from stable hyperthyroidism, reaching approximately 89% sensitivity and about 81% specificity in cross-validation and 80%/75% in testing. Sample size was not statistically predetermined, and blinding of investigators to group allocation was not performed.

The TCR beta CDR3 regions were amplified from RNA transcripts. For the first round of RT-PCR on the TCR CDR3, the HTBI primer set was used together with the Qiagen OneStep RT-PCR kit. Libraries were constructed in a second round of multiplex PCR, after which size selection and purification were carried out. The libraries were sequenced on an Illumina HiSeq2000 using paired-end 100 bp reads. As for how the authors treated the data: SOAPnuke was used to process the raw data, throwing out any read that contained adapters or uncalled bases, had a mean Phred below 15, or lacked an exact constant-primer or identifier match. COPE v1.2.5 was used to merge high-quality paired reads, and clonotypes were defined as unique nucleotide sequences. MiTCR v1.1 was used to align clonotypes to the IMGT TRBV, TRBD and TRBJ reference segments. The analysis included only V-J combinations with a frequency above 0.0001, which together covered over 98% of the repertoires. A TCS score was defined as the ratio between F50 (clonal expansion) and ExV (chaos), using BLOSUM62-based TCRdist between CDR3 peptides within each V-J. Welch's t-statistics and random forest reduced roughly 540 V-J features to 13, which were used in a naive Bayes classifier (R e1071). The public sequencing data were trimmed at Q25 with fastp and processed into clonotypes with MiXCR by TCRdb, which kept only in-frame beta chains. Entries are consolidated by CDR3 protein sequence, retaining the most common genes and DNA. For this entry, the V and J calls and clone size follow TCRdb and not the study's own pipeline. The sample records 190,000 or so distinct CDR3 sequences, 15% to 20% of which are singletons. The top ten clones comprise over 35% of the sample.

Sequences MNHNS (CDR1) and SASEGT (CDR2) are obtained from the germline V gene. The CDR3 starts with the cysteine, ends with the phenylalanine, and has 14 residues. This entry keeps only the CDR3 DNA: 42 bases, framed from base 1. Relative to germline, V is missing 7 bases and J is missing 2 bases, with 5 bases of the junction outside any gene match. Graves' hyperthyroidism was defined as stable when no progression to ophthalmopathy occurred over 18 months of follow-up. Hyperthyroidism patients were newly diagnosed, with disease duration under 2 months, and aged 18 to 65 years. Patients with uncontrolled infections, other autoimmune diseases, pregnancy or lactation were excluded. Clinical symptoms, serum thyroxine and TRAb, thyroid ultrasound, and orbital computed tomography formed the basis for the diagnoses. Ficoll-Paque density gradient centrifugation was used to isolate PBMCs from around 10 ml of fresh peripheral blood. Trizol reagent was used to extract total RNA, and RNA quality was then checked on an Agilent 2100 Bioanalyzer.

The TCR originated in a middle-aged man with Graves' hyperthyroidism. Material: blood. This sequence uses TRBV6-1 and TRBJ2-7, with 10 bases in between that match TRBD1. The DNA sequence is TGTGCCAGCAAGCCTGGACAGGGGGCCTACGAGCAGTACTTC. It encodes CASKPGQGAYEQYF.